Each of the 2 T cell receptor beta chains below was sequenced from the same sample in a study of response to subunit inactivated influenza vaccine. TCRdb reanalysed the RT-PCR reads using MiXCR and keeps one entry per CDR3 protein. The repertoire consists of about 500,000 distinct CDR3 sequences, with approximately 15% occurring once and the leading ten covering less than 4%. The sequenced sample was CD4+ T cells sorted from PBMCs, obtained less than 30 months after vaccination. These receptors all stem from a man aged 50-75 years who received an inactivated influenza vaccine.

This clonotype has a handful of counts. Here the CDR3 reads CASSKGTGGSYEQYF. CDR3 nucleotide sequence: TGCGCCAGCAGTAAAGGGACAGGGGGATCCTACGAGCAGTACTTC. This chain connects TRBV5-1 to TRBJ2-7; TRBD1 agrees at 11 bases. J was trimmed by 1 base and V by 5 bases; bases with no gene match: 5. The CDR3 contains 15 residues. Looked up from germline, CDR1 is SGHRS and CDR2 is YFSETQ.

This clonotype showed up just a few times. This chain uses TRBV27 with TRBJ2-7; 7 bases fit TRBD2. The CDR3 sequence is 14 residues long. Germline V gene lookup returns CDR1 MNHEY and CDR2 SMNVEV (reference sequence). V dropped 7 bases and J dropped 2; count of bases not matched to a gene: 8. This CDR3 reads CASTQAGRPYEQYF. CDR3 nucleotide sequence: TGTGCCAGCACCCAAGCGGGAAGACCCTACGAGCAGTACTTC.